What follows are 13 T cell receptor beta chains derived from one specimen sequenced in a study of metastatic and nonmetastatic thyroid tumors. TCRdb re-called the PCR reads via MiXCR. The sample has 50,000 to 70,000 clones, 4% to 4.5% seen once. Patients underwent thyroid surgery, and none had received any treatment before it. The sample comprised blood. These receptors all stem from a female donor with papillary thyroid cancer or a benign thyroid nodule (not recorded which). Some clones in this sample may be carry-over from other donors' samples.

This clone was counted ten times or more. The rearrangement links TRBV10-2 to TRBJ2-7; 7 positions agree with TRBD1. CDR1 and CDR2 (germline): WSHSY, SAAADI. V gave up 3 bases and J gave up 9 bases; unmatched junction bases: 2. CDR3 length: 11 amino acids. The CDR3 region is CASSETGVQYF. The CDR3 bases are TGCGCCAGCAGTGAAACAGGGGTGCAGTACTTC.

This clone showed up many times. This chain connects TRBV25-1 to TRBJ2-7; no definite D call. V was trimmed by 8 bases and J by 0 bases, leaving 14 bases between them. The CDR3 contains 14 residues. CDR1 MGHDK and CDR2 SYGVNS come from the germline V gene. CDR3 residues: CASSAGGSSYEQYF. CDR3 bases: TGTGCCAGCTCCGCAGGTGGGTCCTCCTACGAGCAGTACTTC.

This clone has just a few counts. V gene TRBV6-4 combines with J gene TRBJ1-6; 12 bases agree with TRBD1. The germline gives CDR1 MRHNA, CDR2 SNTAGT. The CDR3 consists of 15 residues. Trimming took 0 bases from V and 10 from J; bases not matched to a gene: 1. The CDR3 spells CASSDSGQGASPLHF. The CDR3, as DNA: TGTGCCAGCAGTGACTCGGGACAGGGGGCCTCACCCCTCCACTTT.

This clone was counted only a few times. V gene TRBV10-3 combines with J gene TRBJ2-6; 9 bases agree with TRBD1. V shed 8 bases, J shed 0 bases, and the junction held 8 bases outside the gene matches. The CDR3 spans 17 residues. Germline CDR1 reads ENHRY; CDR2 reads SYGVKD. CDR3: CAIGPGQGISGANVLTF. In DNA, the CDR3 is TGTGCCATCGGACCGGGACAGGGCATCTCTGGGGCCAACGTCCTGACTTTC.

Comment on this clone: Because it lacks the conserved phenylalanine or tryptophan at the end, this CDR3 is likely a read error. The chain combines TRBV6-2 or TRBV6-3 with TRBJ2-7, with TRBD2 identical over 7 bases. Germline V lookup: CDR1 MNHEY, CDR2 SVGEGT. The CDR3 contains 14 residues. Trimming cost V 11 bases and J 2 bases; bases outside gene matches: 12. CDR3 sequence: CASIWGGTPYEQYY. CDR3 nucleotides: TGTGCCTCCATATGGGGGGGAACCCCCTACGAGCAGTACTAC.

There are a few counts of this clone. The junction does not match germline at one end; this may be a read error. The CDR3 loop is CASRPSWRTGDLFF. In DNA form, the CDR3 reads TGTGCCAGCAGGCCCTCCTGGCGCACCGGGGATCTGTTTTTT. This rearrangement joins TRBV6-1 to TRBJ2-2; the D gene is possibly TRBD2 (5 bases). The CDR3 contains 14 residues. Per the germline V gene, CDR1 is MNHNS and CDR2 is SASEGT.

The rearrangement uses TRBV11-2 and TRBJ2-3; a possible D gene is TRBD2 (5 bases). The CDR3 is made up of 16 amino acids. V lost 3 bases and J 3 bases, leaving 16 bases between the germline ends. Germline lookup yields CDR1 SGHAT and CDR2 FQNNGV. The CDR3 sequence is CASSFLRGSSTDTQYF. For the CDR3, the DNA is TGTGCCAGCAGCTTCCTACGGGGATCTTCGACAGATACGCAGTATTTT.

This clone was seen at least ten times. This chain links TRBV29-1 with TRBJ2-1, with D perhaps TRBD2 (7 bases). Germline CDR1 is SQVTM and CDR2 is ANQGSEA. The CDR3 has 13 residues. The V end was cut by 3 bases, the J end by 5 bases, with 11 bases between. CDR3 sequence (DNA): TGCAGCGTTGATATAGGGGGGGACAATGAGCAGTTCTTC. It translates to CSVDIGGDNEQFF.

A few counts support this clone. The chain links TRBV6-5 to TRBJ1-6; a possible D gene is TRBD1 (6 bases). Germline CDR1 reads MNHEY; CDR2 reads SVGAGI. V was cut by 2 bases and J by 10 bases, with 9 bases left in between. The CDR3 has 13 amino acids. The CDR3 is CASSYGGLSPLHF. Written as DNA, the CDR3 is TGTGCCAGCAGTTACGGGGGGCTGTCACCCCTCCACTTT.

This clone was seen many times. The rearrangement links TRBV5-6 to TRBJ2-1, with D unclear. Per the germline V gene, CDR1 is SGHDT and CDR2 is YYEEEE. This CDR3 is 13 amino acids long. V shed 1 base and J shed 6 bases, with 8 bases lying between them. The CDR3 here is CASSLLQGNEQFF. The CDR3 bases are TGTGCCAGCAGCTTGCTGCAAGGCAATGAGCAGTTCTTC.

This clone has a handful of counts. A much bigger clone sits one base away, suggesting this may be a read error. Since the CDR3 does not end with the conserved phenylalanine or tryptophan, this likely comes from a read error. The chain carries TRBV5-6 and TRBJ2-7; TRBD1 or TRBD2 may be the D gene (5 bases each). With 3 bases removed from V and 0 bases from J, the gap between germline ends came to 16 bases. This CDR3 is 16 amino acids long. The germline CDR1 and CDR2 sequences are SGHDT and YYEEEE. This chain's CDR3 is CASSWTGTQSSYEQYS. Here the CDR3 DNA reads TGTGCCAGCAGCTGGACCGGGACGCAGAGCTCCTACGAGCAGTACTCC.

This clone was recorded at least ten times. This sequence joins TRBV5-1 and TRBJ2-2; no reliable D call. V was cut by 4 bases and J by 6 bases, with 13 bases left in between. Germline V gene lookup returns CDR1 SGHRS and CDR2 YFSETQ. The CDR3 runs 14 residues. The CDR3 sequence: CASSLSWKAGELFF. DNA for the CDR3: TGCGCCAGCAGCCTGAGCTGGAAGGCCGGGGAGCTGTTTTTT.

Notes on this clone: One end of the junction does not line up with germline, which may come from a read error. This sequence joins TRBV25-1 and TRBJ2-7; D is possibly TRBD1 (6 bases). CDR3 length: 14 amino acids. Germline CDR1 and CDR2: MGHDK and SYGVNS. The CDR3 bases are TGTGCCAGCACTAAGGACAGAACCTCCTACGACCAGTACTTC. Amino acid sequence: CASTKDRTSYDQYF.